A single sample is the source of the 30 T cell receptor beta chains below, sequenced in a study of CD8+ T cells in alopecia areata (dated by TCRdb to 2016 to 2018). Preparation of the library involved the immunoSEQ multiplex PCR assay. To provide template for TCR sequencing, every sample had RNA extracted and reverse transcribed into cDNA. Imported from immuneACCESS, the table was reduced by TCRdb to in-frame sequences with V and J called. These copies leave out some clones; in studies compared against another copy, an unresolved V gene accounts for under half, and the cause of the remainder is not known. This sample gives 150,000 to 200,000 clones in total; around three fifths of them show up just once. Approximately 1.3% of the sample belongs to the ten largest clones. Taken with the paper, the label for treatment or condition translates to: oral pan-JAK inhibitor, 5-10 mg twice daily. This sample comprised CD4+ T cells sorted from blood, obtained around week 47, from a patient treated with tofacitinib. Every receptor here comes from a human donor with alopecia areata.

This clone was observed a few times. The chain couples TRBV27 to TRBJ1-2, with D perhaps matching TRBD1 (5 bases). The CDR3 is 14 residues long. V was pared by 6 bases and J by 7 bases, with 18 bases between. Germline CDR1 and CDR2: MNHEY and SMNVEV (reference sequence). CDR3 DNA: TGTGCCAGCAGCCCTCGGACCGGGGGTGGTGGCTACACCTTC. It translates to CASSPRTGGGGYTF.

The rearrangement uses TRBV15 and TRBJ2-5; D ambiguous. This CDR3 spans 14 amino acids. Trimming pared 0 bases from V and 4 bases from J, leaving 9 bases between. Germline V CDR1 and CDR2: LNHNV, YYDKDF (reference sequence). The CDR3 loop is CATSRDLGLETQYF. The CDR3 DNA is TGTGCCACCAGCAGAGATCTAGGCTTAGAGACCCAGTACTTC.

V and J are TRBV9 and TRBJ2-7, with TRBD2 matching over 8 bases. Germline V gives CDR1 SGDLS, CDR2 YYNGEE. J lost 1 base, V lost 4 bases, and 4 bases had no gene match. This CDR3 comprises 14 residues. The CDR3 coding sequence is TGTGCCAGCAGCCCTCGCGGGGGGTCCTACGAGCAGTACTTC. It specifies CASSPRGGSYEQYF.

The chain couples TRBV23-1 to TRBJ2-7; 7 bases map to TRBD1. TRBV23-1 carries the ORF label, with uncertain function. CDR3 size: 17 residues. The ends lost 0 bases at V and 5 bases at J; junction bases unmatched: 13. The DNA for the CDR3 is TGCGCCAGCAGTCAATCGTGGGAGACAGGGCGACGGGACGAGCAGTACTTC. Translated: CASSQSWETGRRDEQYF.

This clone has more than one count but fewer than ten. The rearrangement uses TRBV2 and TRBJ2-5; the D is unclear. Trimming left V 5 bases short and J 4 bases short, with 8 bases between. The CDR3 consists of 12 residues. Germline V lookup: CDR1 SNHLY, CDR2 FYNNEI. CDR3 protein: CASSRELETQYF. CDR3 in DNA: TGTGCCAGCAGTCGTGAACTAGAGACCCAGTACTTC.

This clone was picked up a small number of times. The chain combines TRBV7-2 with TRBJ1-2, with 10 positions matching TRBD1. CDR1 SGHTA and CDR2 FQGNSA come from the germline V gene. Trimming cost V 5 bases and J 4 bases; bases outside gene matches: 16. The CDR3 runs to 18 residues. CDR3 loop: CASSPAPGTGAQLYGYTF. As DNA, the CDR3 is TGTGCCAGCAGCCCCGCCCCGGGGACAGGGGCACAGCTCTATGGCTACACCTTC.

The CDR3 spells CASSEGQTSPIQYF. DNA for the CDR3: TGTGCCAGCAGCGAGGGACAGACCTCTCCCATTCAGTACTTC. The genes are TRBV7-9 and TRBJ2-4; 7 nucleotides line up with TRBD1. Losses at the gene ends were 5 bases for V and 9 bases for J; bases not matched to a gene: 10. This CDR3 is built from 14 residues. Per the germline V gene, CDR1 is SEHNR and CDR2 is FQNEAQ (reference sequence).

The rearrangement joins TRBV30 to TRBJ1-1; TRBD1 agrees at 9 bases. Germline V gives CDR1 GTSNPN, CDR2 SVGIG (reference sequence). V lost 5 bases and J lost 7; bases outside the gene matches: 8. CDR3 size: 13 residues. CDR3 bases: TGTGCCTGGCTGGGACAGGGAGGCTTTGAAGCTTTCTTT. This codes for CAWLGQGGFEAFF.

The V and J genes are TRBV29-1 and TRBJ2-5, with 11 bases lining up with TRBD1. J lost 7 bases, V lost 4 bases, and 5 bases had no gene match. Germline V gene data show CDR1 as SQVTM and CDR2 as ANQGSEA. This CDR3 has 13 residues. CDR3 sequence reads: CSVVWTGGGTQYF. DNA of the CDR3: TGCAGCGTTGTATGGACAGGGGGCGGGACCCAGTACTTC. Complete variable domain (other parts from reference TRBV29-1 and TRBJ2-5): SAVISQKPSRDICQRGTSLTIQCQVDSQVTMMFWYRQQPGQSLTLIATANQGSEATYESGFVIDKFPISRPNLTFSTLTVSNMSPEDSSIYLCSVVWTGGGTQYFGPGTRLLVL.

The chain employs TRBV27 and TRBJ2-6; 11 bases agree with TRBD1. Germline V CDR1 and CDR2: MNHEY, SMNVEV (reference sequence). V was clipped by 8 bases and J by 3 bases; unmatched bases: 12. The CDR3 is 18 residues long. The CDR3 DNA is TGTGCCAGCCGACGGACCAGGGACAGGGGGTATGGGGCCAACGTCCTGACTTTC. Translation: CASRRTRDRGYGANVLTF. Full variable domain (outside the CDR3, taken from reference TRBV27 and TRBJ2-6): EAQVTQNPRYLITVTGKKLTVTCSQNMNHEYMSWYRQDPGLGLRQIYYSMNVEVTDKGDVPEGYKVSRKEKRNFPLILESPSPNQTSLYFCASRRTRDRGYGANVLTFGAGSRLTVL.

The CDR3, as DNA: TGTGCCAGCAGTGAACAGACGCTCAATGAAAAACTGTTTTTT. As protein: CASSEQTLNEKLFF. V is TRBV25-1 and J is TRBJ1-4; no clear D gene. V was trimmed by 2 bases and J by 5 bases, leaving 9 bases between them. In germline, CDR1 is MGHDK, CDR2 SYGVNS. The length of the CDR3 is 14 residues.

The chain recombines TRBV11-2 with TRBJ2-5; 11 bases agree with TRBD2. Germline-derived CDR1 and CDR2 are SGHAT and FQNNGV. CDR3 length equals 16 residues. After removal of 3 bases from V and 6 bases from J, the junction contained 9 bases not matched to a gene. The CDR3 loop reads CASSLGVAGGPKTQYF. DNA for the CDR3: TGTGCCAGCAGCTTGGGAGTAGCGGGGGGGCCGAAGACCCAGTACTTC.

This chain connects TRBV6-5 to TRBJ1-1; no clear D. Germline CDR1 is MNHEY and CDR2 is SVGAGI. This CDR3 contains 14 residues. V gave up 5 bases and J gave up 0 bases, with 10 bases separating them. CDR3 residues: CASSPGSLNTEAFF. The CDR3 DNA sequence: TGTGCCAGCAGTCCGGGCTCACTGAACACTGAAGCTTTCTTT.

The V call is TRBV2, the J call TRBJ1-2, with 7 bases lining up with TRBD1. Germline CDR1 is SNHLY and CDR2 is FYNNEI. The CDR3 covers 12 residues. J gave up 7 bases and V 9 bases, and 8 bases lay outside the gene matches. The CDR3 DNA follows: TGTGCCAGAAAAGGGGGCGCAGGTGGCTACACCTTC. Amino acid sequence: CARKGGAGGYTF.

This chain joins TRBV19 and TRBJ1-2, with no clear D. V lost 2 bases, J lost 4 bases, and 11 bases lay in between. The germline gives CDR1 LNHDA, CDR2 SQIVND (reference sequence). This CDR3 comprises 14 residues. The CDR3 loop is CASSIHFDSYGYTF. CDR3 bases: TGTGCCAGTAGTATACACTTTGACTCCTATGGCTACACCTTC.

V is TRBV11-2 and J is TRBJ2-3; the D gene is possibly TRBD1 (5 bases). CDR3 length: 14 amino acids. Germline CDR1 and CDR2: SGHAT and FQNNGV. Trimming pared 3 bases from V and 2 bases from J, leaving 9 bases between. The CDR3 DNA follows: TGTGCCAGCAGCTTCCGACAGAACACAGATACGCAGTATTTT. It is translated as CASSFRQNTDTQYF.

This chain links TRBV10-3 with TRBJ1-2; D remains unclear. Germline CDR1 ENHRY, CDR2 SYGVKD. The CDR3 extends over 14 amino acids. The germline V and J ends were trimmed by 7 bases and 0 bases, with 12 bases remaining between them. CDR3 in DNA: TGTGCCATCAAGGAGACGGATGCTAACTATGGCTACACCTTC. Translating gives CAIKETDANYGYTF.

The rearrangement joins TRBV6-1 to TRBJ2-1, with 9 positions matching TRBD2. The CDR3 contains 15 residues. Germline lookup yields CDR1 MNHNS and CDR2 SASEGT. V was pared by 5 bases and J by 13 bases, with 15 bases of the junction left unmatched. The CDR3 reads CASSPRSGGQQGQFF. DNA of the CDR3: TGTGCCAGCAGTCCGAGGAGCGGGGGGCAACAGGGACAGTTCTTC.

This chain joins TRBV30 and TRBJ1-2; 8 nucleotides line up with TRBD1. Per germline, CDR1 GTSNPN and CDR2 SVGIG (reference sequence). CDR3 length: 12 amino acids. J was trimmed by 8 bases and V by 5 bases; bases with no gene match: 7. This chain's CDR3 is CAWEAQGGGYTF. CDR3 nucleotides: TGTGCCTGGGAAGCACAGGGGGGAGGCTACACCTTC.

The CDR3 DNA is TGTGCCAGCAGGGAGGTCGGGGGCCTAAACAATGAGCAGTTCTTC. Encoded protein: CASREVGGLNNEQFF. The genes are TRBV25-1 and TRBJ2-1; either TRBD1 or TRBD2 may supply D (6 bases each). The CDR3 spans 15 residues. The germline V gene has CDR1 MGHDK and CDR2 SYGVNS. V lost 6 bases to trimming and J lost 5 bases, with 17 bases between them.

This clone was seen a few times. V is TRBV11-2 and J is TRBJ2-1; no firm D call. This CDR3 has 14 residues. From germline, CDR1 is SGHAT and CDR2 FQNNGV. The ends were cut back, 0 bases at V and 4 bases at J, with 7 bases in the middle. The CDR3 region is CASSLEGRYNEQFF. The CDR3 DNA reads TGTGCCAGCAGCTTAGAGGGCCGTTACAATGAGCAGTTCTTC.

The V gene is TRBV7-2, the J gene TRBJ1-2; 8 nucleotides line up with TRBD1. Per germline, CDR1 SGHTA and CDR2 FQGNSA. This CDR3 has 14 residues. After removal of 3 bases from V and 0 bases from J, the junction contained 0 bases not matched to a gene. The CDR3 DNA sequence: TGTGCCAGCAGCTTGGACAGGGCTAACTATGGCTACACCTTC. As protein: CASSLDRANYGYTF. Full variable domain (remainder filled in from reference TRBV7-2 and TRBJ1-2): GAGVSQSPSNKVTEKGKDVELRCDPISGHTALYWYRQSLGQGLEFLIYFQGNSAPDKSGLPSDRFSAERTGGSVSTLTIQRTQQEDSAVYLCASSLDRANYGYTFGSGTRLTVV.

The chain carries TRBV7-2 and TRBJ2-7; 9 nucleotides match TRBD2. There are 14 residues in the CDR3. Germline assignment: CDR1 SGHTA and CDR2 FQGNSA. Unmatched junction bases numbered 7, after V lost 5 bases and J lost 5 bases. This chain's CDR3 is CASSTGLAFDEQYF. CDR3 nucleotide sequence: TGTGCCAGCAGCACGGGACTAGCCTTCGACGAGCAGTACTTC.

The V call is TRBV29-1, the J call TRBJ2-3, with D perhaps matching TRBD1 (5 bases). The CDR3 has 12 residues. Trimming shortened V by 7 bases and J by 0 bases, and 8 bases separated the two germline ends. CDR1 and CDR2 from the germline V gene are SQVTM and ANQGSEA. CDR3 protein: CSAQGSTDTQYF. In nucleotides, the CDR3 is TGCAGCGCGCAGGGAAGCACAGATACGCAGTATTTT.

To note about this clone: A read error is possible here, since a much larger clone lies one base away. The J gene is TRBJ1-6, the V gene TRBV7-3, with TRBD1 matching 7 bases. The CDR3 is 14 amino acids. V lost 5 bases, J lost 7 bases, and 5 bases stayed unmatched. The germline gives CDR1 SGHTA, CDR2 FQGTGA. This chain's CDR3 is CASSPGQPNSPLHF. CDR3 nucleotides: TGTGCCAGCAGCCCGGGACAGCCGAATTCACCCCTCCACTTT.

V usage is TRBV9 and J usage is TRBJ1-2; D is undetermined. V was pared by 0 bases and J by 4 bases, with 10 bases between. The CDR3 loop spans 14 amino acids. In germline, CDR1 is SGDLS, CDR2 YYNGEE. This CDR3 is CASSVDKDGYGYTF. CDR3 coding DNA: TGTGCCAGCAGCGTAGATAAGGACGGCTATGGCTACACCTTC.

Comment on this clone: A junction boundary mismatches the germline segment, possibly from a read error. The genes are TRBV9 and TRBJ2-5; no reliable D call. CDR1 and CDR2 (germline): SGDLS, YYNGEE. The CDR3 runs to 13 residues. This CDR3 is CAGSVGEKETQYF. The CDR3 DNA is TGTGCCGGCAGCGTAGGCGAGAAAGAGACCCAGTACTTC.

As for this clone: This CDR3 is also generated by other DNA sequences in the sample. The rearrangement joins TRBV29-1 to TRBJ1-2; 7 bases are shared with TRBD1. Germline trimming cut 6 bases from V and 5 bases from J; bases unmatched to any gene: 3. The CDR3 has 11 amino acids. CDR1 is SQVTM and CDR2 is ANQGSEA in the germline V gene. Here the CDR3 reads CSVSTGYGYTF. CDR3 sequence (DNA): TGCAGCGTCTCGACAGGGTATGGCTACACCTTC. The full variable domain, completed using reference TRBV29-1 and TRBJ1-2, is SAVISQKPSRDICQRGTSLTIQCQVDSQVTMMFWYRQQPGQSLTLIATANQGSEATYESGFVIDKFPISRPNLTFSTLTVSNMSPEDSSIYLCSVSTGYGYTFGSGTRLTVV.

V and J are TRBV18 and TRBJ1-2, with D possibly matching TRBD1 (5 bases). The CDR3 sequence is 14 residues long. V was cut by 8 bases and J by 8 bases, with 21 bases left in between. Germline V gives CDR1 KGHSH, CDR2 LQKENI. The CDR3 nucleotides read TGTGCCAGCACGTCACCGGAGGGGCGCGGGGGCTACACCTTC. It specifies CASTSPEGRGGYTF.

This clone has a single count. The genes are TRBV29-1 and TRBJ2-1; no definite D call. CDR1 SQVTM and CDR2 ANQGSEA come from the germline V gene. With 4 bases removed from V and 8 bases from J, the gap between germline ends came to 15 bases. The CDR3 length is 13 residues. As DNA, the CDR3 is TGCAGCGTTGGGTCCAGGCTGGGCGATGAGCAGTTCTTC. Encoded protein: CSVGSRLGDEQFF.